The 19 T cell receptor beta chains in this list originate from one sample, sequenced in a study of PD-1 and CTLA-4 blockade in melanoma. TCRdb keeps only in-frame clones here, not all; method: immunoSEQ multiplex PCR. The data contain 25,000 to 40,000 clones, 88% of them singletons. This material consisted of CD8+ T cells from peripheral blood, taken from a patient given anti-PD-1 treatment. These receptors came from a human donor with melanoma.

The V call is TRBV2, the J call TRBJ2-3; 8 bases line up with TRBD2. This CDR3 comprises 14 residues. V shed 3 bases, J shed 5 bases, and the junction held 4 bases outside the gene matches. In germline, CDR1 is SNHLY, CDR2 FYNNEI. CDR3 sequence reads: CASSDYSGVDTQYF. The CDR3 DNA is TGTGCCAGCAGTGACTATAGCGGGGTAGATACGCAGTATTTT.

The CDR3 protein is CASSLGAGSGNTIYF. The CDR3 nucleotides are TGTGCCAGCAGCTTAGGGGCAGGCTCTGGAAACACCATATATTTT. The genes are TRBV13 and TRBJ1-3; D is unresolved. This CDR3 spans 15 amino acids. V was clipped by 0 bases and J by 0 bases, with 6 bases between them. In germline, CDR1 is PRHDT, CDR2 FYEKMQ (reference sequence).

The chain has TRBV6-7 and TRBJ2-6; D possibly corresponds to TRBD2 (6 bases). TRBV6-7 is flagged as an ORF with uncertain function. The CDR3 is 14 residues long. CDR3 in DNA: TGTGTCGGAGGGCAGGGCGGAGGGGCCAACGTCCTGACTTTC. This codes for CVGGQGGGANVLTF.

The genes are TRBV4-3 and TRBJ1-4; 7 bases fit TRBD1. Germline CDR1 is LGHNA and CDR2 is YSLEER. After removal of 6 bases from V and 1 base from J, the junction contained 5 bases not matched to a gene. The CDR3 spans 15 residues. The CDR3 reads CASRPRQGTNEKLFF. The CDR3 coding sequence is TGCGCCAGCAGACCGCGACAGGGAACTAATGAAAAACTGTTTTTT.

The chain uses TRBV29-1 and TRBJ2-7; D is uncertain. This CDR3 is built from 11 residues. The ends were cut back, 7 bases at V and 4 bases at J, with 11 bases in the middle. Germline V lookup: CDR1 SQVTM, CDR2 ANQGSEA. The CDR3 loop reads CSAAGSYEQYF. The CDR3 bases are TGCAGCGCTGCCGGTTCGTACGAGCAGTACTTC.

This clone was observed a single time. This chain joins TRBV2 and TRBJ1-1; 7 nucleotides agree with TRBD1. Looked up from germline, CDR1 is SNHLY and CDR2 is FYNNEI. The CDR3 length is 15 residues. J gave up 0 bases and V 6 bases, and 7 bases lay outside the gene matches. CDR3 sequence: CASRYRDSLNTEAFF. The CDR3 nucleotides read TGTGCCAGCAGATACCGGGACAGCCTGAACACTGAAGCTTTCTTT. The full variable domain, completed using reference TRBV2 and TRBJ1-1, is EPEVTQTPSHQVTQMGQEVILRCVPISNHLYFYWYRQILGQKVEFLVSFYNNEISEKSEIFDDQFSVERPDGSNFTLKIRSTKLEDSAMYFCASRYRDSLNTEAFFGQGTRLTVV.

The chain employs TRBV30 and TRBJ1-4; a possible D gene is TRBD1 (6 bases). The germline V gene encodes CDR1 GTSNPN and CDR2 SVGIG (reference sequence). The CDR3 spans 15 residues. V was trimmed by 1 base and J by 3 bases, leaving 12 bases between them. The CDR3, as DNA: TGTGCCTGGAGTGCGTCGGGGGGGCCTAATGAAAAACTGTTTTTT. It is translated as CAWSASGGPNEKLFF.

This rearrangement joins TRBV27 to TRBJ2-7; D tentatively reads TRBD1 or TRBD2 (5 bases each). CDR3 size: 14 residues. Between the trimmed V and J ends, which lost 4 bases and 3 bases, there was a span of 13 bases. Per germline, CDR1 MNHEY and CDR2 SMNVEV (reference sequence). The CDR3 region is CASSSVVGDYEQYF. CDR3 nucleotides: TGTGCCAGCAGTTCCGTCGTGGGGGACTACGAGCAGTACTTC.

The rearrangement links TRBV24-1 to TRBJ2-1, with a tentative D call TRBD1 (6 bases). The CDR3 loop spans 19 amino acids. From germline, CDR1 is KGHDR and CDR2 SFDVKD. The germline V and J ends were trimmed by 2 bases and 4 bases, with 23 bases remaining between them. The CDR3 region is CATSDSNRDTRTSYNEQFF. The CDR3 region has the DNA TGTGCCACCAGTGATTCAAACCGGGACACTAGGACCTCTTACAATGAGCAGTTCTTC.

This CDR3 reads CASSGTPGSGEQYF. CDR3 DNA sequence: TGTGCCAGCAGTGGCACCCCCGGTTCCGGCGAGCAGTACTTC. V and J are TRBV27 and TRBJ2-7; D remains unclear. This CDR3 region has 14 residues. Germline CDR1 and CDR2: MNHEY and SMNVEV (reference sequence). With 5 bases removed from V and 6 bases from J, the gap between germline ends came to 17 bases.

V is TRBV11-1 and J is TRBJ2-5, with D maybe TRBD2 (6 bases). Trimming cost V 4 bases and J 2 bases, with 14 bases left between them. In germline, CDR1 is SGHAT, CDR2 FQDESV (reference sequence). CDR3 length: 15 amino acids. In DNA, the CDR3 is TGTGCCAGCAGCTCTCCCGCGGGGACGCAAGAGACCCAGTACTTC. Amino acid sequence: CASSSPAGTQETQYF.

V usage is TRBV2 and J usage is TRBJ2-4; 10 positions agree with TRBD2. The CDR3 runs 15 residues. Germline assignment: CDR1 SNHLY and CDR2 FYNNEI. V lost 6 bases and J lost 6; bases outside the gene matches: 8. DNA of the CDR3: TGTGCCAGCAGCGTCCTAGCGGGGGAGGGAAACATTCAGTACTTC. It is translated as CASSVLAGEGNIQYF.

This chain links TRBV4-1 with TRBJ2-5, with 10 nucleotides matching TRBD2. V dropped 3 bases and J dropped 4; count of bases not matched to a gene: 8. In germline, CDR1 is MGHRA, CDR2 YSYEKL. This CDR3 contains 16 residues. CDR3 residues: CASSQRTVAGGETQYF. The CDR3 DNA is TGCGCCAGCAGCCAGCGTACGGTAGCGGGAGGAGAGACCCAGTACTTC.

The chain links TRBV4-2 to TRBJ2-7, with 8 nucleotides matching TRBD1. CDR1 and CDR2 (germline): LGHNA, YNFKEQ. The V gene end was trimmed by 2 bases and the J gene end by 0 bases; junction bases not matched to a gene: 3. CDR3 length equals 15 residues. The CDR3, as DNA: TGTGCCAGCAGCCAACCGGGACAGGACTCCTACGAGCAGTACTTC. Its protein product is CASSQPGQDSYEQYF.

J is TRBJ2-1 and V is TRBV11-1; no reliable D call. This CDR3 is built from 12 residues. V gave up 3 bases and J gave up 6 bases, with 6 bases separating them. Germline lookup yields CDR1 SGHAT and CDR2 FQDESV (reference sequence). CDR3 in amino acids: CASSFSFNEQFF. CDR3 nucleotide sequence: TGTGCCAGCAGCTTCAGCTTCAATGAGCAGTTCTTC.

The CDR3 DNA sequence: TGTGCCACGCAGGGGGGGCTTGGAGCTTTCTTT. Translated: CATQGGLGAFF. The gene calls are TRBV19 and TRBJ1-1, with TRBD1 matching over 7 bases. Germline V CDR1 and CDR2: LNHDA, SQIVND (reference sequence). CDR3 size: 11 residues. V was pared by 10 bases and J by 10 bases, with 9 bases of the junction left unmatched.

This clone was observed a few times. The chain recombines TRBV7-9 with TRBJ1-5, with unresolved D. The germline CDR1 and CDR2 sequences are SEHNR and FQNEAQ (reference sequence). The V end was cut by 5 bases, the J end by 7 bases, with 15 bases between. There are 14 residues in the CDR3. CDR3 nucleotides: TGTGCCAGCAGCCCCGCCCTACCGGGGCAGCCCCAGCATTTT. Translating it yields CASSPALPGQPQHF.

J is TRBJ1-2 and V is TRBV3-1 (or the pseudogene TRBV3-2); TRBD1 is a possible D gene (6 bases). CDR1 and CDR2 from the germline V gene are LGHDT and YNNKEL (reference sequence). With 4 bases removed from V and 0 bases from J, the gap between germline ends came to 12 bases. This CDR3 contains 15 residues. For the CDR3, the DNA is TGTGCCAGCAGCCTCGCAGGGGATCCTAACTATGGCTACACCTTC. Its protein is CASSLAGDPNYGYTF.

The table lists this clone with a few counts. The rearrangement links TRBV3-1 (or the pseudogene TRBV3-2) to TRBJ2-7; 9 nucleotides agree with TRBD1. The CDR3 is 18 residues long. After removal of 0 bases from V and 5 bases from J, the junction contained 14 bases not matched to a gene. Germline assignment: CDR1 LGHDT and CDR2 YNNKEL (reference sequence). For the CDR3, the DNA is TGTGCCAGCAGCCAAGATCCGCGGTGGGGACAGGGCCTCCACGAGCAGTACTTC. It specifies CASSQDPRWGQGLHEQYF.